The 30 T cell receptor beta chains below all came from one sample that was sequenced in a study of patients and donors after allogeneic stem cell transplantation. TCRdb analysed the RT-PCR reads with MiXCR anew, one entry per CDR3 protein. The sample holds roughly 960,000 distinct CDR3 sequences; 15% to 20% are singletons and the top ten take about 6%. The sample taken for sequencing was blood, either unsorted or a sorted T cell fraction (not recorded which). These receptors were taken from a human donor who was either an allogeneic HSCT recipient or a stem cell or donor lymphocyte infusion donor (not recorded which). It is not recorded whose cells these are; they may come from a transplant donor.

This clonotype was detected only a few times. The chain uses TRBV7-2 and TRBJ2-7; tentative D call: TRBD1 (6 bases). Germline CDR1 reads SGHTA; CDR2 reads FQGNSA. The CDR3 covers 17 residues. Trimming removed 5 bases at V and 3 bases at J, with 23 bases between. This CDR3 is CASSPRTKGGPYYEQYF. The CDR3 DNA is TGTGCCAGCAGCCCTCGAACTAAAGGGGGACCATACTACGAGCAGTACTTC. Complete variable domain (other parts from reference TRBV7-2 and TRBJ2-7): GAGVSQSPSNKVTEKGKDVELRCDPISGHTALYWYRQSLGQGLEFLIYFQGNSAPDKSGLPSDRFSAERTGGSVSTLTIQRTQQEDSAVYLCASSPRTKGGPYYEQYFGPGTRLTVT.

The V and J genes are TRBV5-1 and TRBJ2-7; the match to TRBD1 covers 7 bases. The CDR3 totals 14 residues. V lost 1 base to trimming and J lost 6 bases; unmatched junction nucleotides: 7. Germline V gives CDR1 SGHRS, CDR2 YFSETQ. The CDR3 nucleotides read TGCGCCAGCAGCTTGTTCCGGACAGGACCCGAGCAGTACTTC. Translating gives CASSLFRTGPEQYF.

The genes are TRBV4-2 and TRBJ2-6; a weak D match, TRBD2 (5 bases). The germline V gene encodes CDR1 LGHNA and CDR2 YNFKEQ. The CDR3 extends over 20 amino acids. V was cut by 0 bases and J by 2 bases, with 20 bases left in between. The CDR3 sequence is CASSQEAAAYGLTGANVLTF. CDR3 coding DNA: TGTGCCAGCAGCCAAGAGGCAGCGGCTTATGGTTTGACTGGGGCCAACGTCCTGACTTTC.

This clonotype was seen only once. The chain links TRBV3-1 to TRBJ2-5, with 10 bases that match TRBD1. The CDR3 totals 16 residues. V gave up 4 bases and J gave up 0 bases; unmatched junction bases: 5. Germline CDR1 is LGHDT and CDR2 is YNNKEL (reference sequence). The CDR3 loop is CASSLWTGGDQETQYF. In nucleotides, the CDR3 is TGTGCCAGCAGCCTGTGGACAGGGGGAGACCAAGAGACCCAGTACTTC.

This chain joins TRBV24-1 and TRBJ2-1; 7 bases align to TRBD1. Germline V lookup: CDR1 KGHDR, CDR2 SFDVKD. The CDR3 loop spans 16 amino acids. V lost 4 bases to trimming and J lost 2 bases; unmatched junction nucleotides: 7. The CDR3 bases are TGTGCCACCAGTGACCGAAACAGGGGAACCTACAATGAGCAGTTCTTC. It codes for CATSDRNRGTYNEQFF.

V and J are TRBV12-3 or TRBV12-4 and TRBJ1-5, with D uncertain. The CDR3 runs to 14 residues. V lost 7 bases and J 1 base, leaving 11 bases between the germline ends. DNA of the CDR3: TGTGCCAGCACCGCTACAGAGAGCAATCAGCCCCAGCATTTT. It specifies CASTATESNQPQHF.

The chain links TRBV25-1 to TRBJ2-7, with unresolved D. V dropped 2 bases and J dropped 0 bases, with 11 bases sitting between them. Germline assignment: CDR1 MGHDK and CDR2 SYGVNS. This CDR3 comprises 15 residues. CDR3 residues: CASSELTPSSYEQYF. The CDR3 coding sequence is TGTGCCAGCAGTGAACTGACACCCAGCTCCTACGAGCAGTACTTC.

This sequence joins TRBV7-3 and TRBJ2-2; 7 nucleotides match TRBD1. The CDR3 sequence is 17 residues long. Trimming at V came to 2 bases and at J to 7 bases, leaving 13 bases not matched to a gene. The germline V gene encodes CDR1 SGHTA and CDR2 FQGTGA. CDR3 coding DNA: TGTGCCAGCAGCTTATCTCTGAGTGCCGACAGGGACGGGGAGCTGTTTTTT. Its translation is CASSLSLSADRDGELFF.

The rearrangement uses TRBV7-8 and TRBJ1-2, with D unresolved. CDR1 and CDR2 (germline): SGHVS, FQNEAQ. This CDR3 comprises 18 residues. V gave up 1 base and J gave up 0 bases, with 18 bases separating them. The CDR3 region is CASSLDGAPRGSNYGYTF. CDR3 DNA sequence: TGTGCCAGCAGCTTAGATGGAGCTCCGCGGGGATCTAACTATGGCTACACCTTC.

Ten or more counts support this clonotype. The rearrangement links TRBV20-1 to TRBJ2-7; tentatively, D is TRBD2 (5 bases). The V and J ends lost 6 bases and 4 bases respectively, with 19 bases between them. The CDR3 loop spans 14 amino acids. CDR1 is DFQATT, CDR2 SNEGSKA, per germline (reference sequence). Written as DNA, the CDR3 is TGCAGTGCCACCTTCGGGAACACAATTTACGAGCAGTACTTC. Translated, it gives CSATFGNTIYEQYF.

Only a few counts were recorded for this clonotype. The chain combines TRBV4-1 with TRBJ1-1; 9 bases fit TRBD1. Germline CDR1 reads MGHRA; CDR2 reads YSYEKL. This CDR3 is built from 16 residues. V lost 3 bases and J lost 1; bases outside the gene matches: 6. CDR3 in amino acids: CASSHLPGQGNTEAFF. CDR3 in DNA: TGCGCCAGCAGCCACCTACCGGGACAGGGGAACACTGAAGCTTTCTTT.

A few counts support this clonotype. The gene calls are TRBV29-1 and TRBJ1-1, with D maybe TRBD1 (6 bases). The CDR3 runs 14 residues. Germline values: CDR1 SQVTM, CDR2 ANQGSEA. V was pared by 7 bases and J by 0 bases, with 15 bases between. CDR3 in DNA: TGCAGCGGCGACAGGCAGGGGATGAACACTGAAGCTTTCTTT. Amino acid sequence: CSGDRQGMNTEAFF.

The rearrangement uses TRBV7-9 and TRBJ1-2, with D possibly TRBD1 on 6 matching bases. CDR3 length: 16 amino acids. With 5 bases removed from V and 4 bases from J, the gap between germline ends came to 20 bases. CDR1 and CDR2 (germline): SEHNR, FQNEAQ (reference sequence). CDR3 protein: CASSPRMPQGSYGYTF. The CDR3 DNA reads TGTGCCAGCAGCCCTAGGATGCCCCAGGGGAGCTATGGCTACACCTTC.

This chain joins TRBV9 and TRBJ2-7; D is unresolved. CDR3 length: 15 amino acids. Trimming took off 3 bases at V and 0 bases at J, with 13 bases between the two ends. CDR1 and CDR2 (germline): SGDLS, YYNGEE. The CDR3 sequence: CASSADSNSSYEQYF. The CDR3 region has the DNA TGTGCCAGCAGCGCCGACTCCAACAGCTCCTACGAGCAGTACTTC.

The chain recombines TRBV15 with TRBJ1-2; D might be TRBD1 (6 bases). The germline CDR1 and CDR2 sequences are LNHNV and YYDKDF (reference sequence). The ends were cut back, 3 bases at V and 4 bases at J, with 15 bases in the middle. The length of the CDR3 is 15 residues. The chain's CDR3 is CATSSLVRGLYGYTF. The CDR3 DNA is TGTGCCACCAGCAGCCTCGTCAGGGGCCTCTATGGCTACACCTTC.

This clonotype showed up just a few times. V usage is TRBV18 and J usage is TRBJ2-3; D is ambiguous. Trimming left V 0 bases short and J 4 bases short, with 5 bases between. The germline gives CDR1 KGHSH, CDR2 LQKENI. CDR3 length: 13 residues. The CDR3 here is CASSPPVADTQYF. The CDR3 DNA follows: TGTGCCAGCTCACCACCGGTCGCAGATACGCAGTATTTT.

The chain links TRBV11-2 to TRBJ2-7, with D possibly being TRBD2 (6 bases). V was pared by 5 bases and J by 2 bases, with 13 bases between. The CDR3 totals 14 residues. Per germline, CDR1 SGHAT and CDR2 FQNNGV. The CDR3 is CASSHNRGTYEQYF. CDR3 nucleotides: TGTGCCAGCAGCCATAACCGGGGGACCTACGAGCAGTACTTC.

This clonotype has only a few counts. The chain combines TRBV29-1 with TRBJ2-3; tentatively, D is TRBD2 (6 bases). Germline CDR1 and CDR2: SQVTM and ANQGSEA. V lost 3 bases and J lost 4, with 14 bases in between. This CDR3 comprises 14 residues. The CDR3 coding sequence is TGCAGCGTTGAGGAGGGCAGGGCTGCAGATACGCAGTATTTT. Translating gives CSVEEGRAADTQYF.

The genes are TRBV5-1 and TRBJ1-6; the D gene is possibly TRBD1 (6 bases). V lost 0 bases and J 12 bases, leaving 10 bases between the germline ends. Germline assignment: CDR1 SGHRS and CDR2 YFSETQ. CDR3 length: 13 residues. CDR3 nucleotide sequence: TGCGCCAGCAGCTTGGGAGGGGGAGGACCCCTCCACTTT. Residues: CASSLGGGGPLHF.

This clonotype has only a few counts. This chain links TRBV20-1 with TRBJ2-5, with D possibly matching TRBD2 (6 bases). CDR3 size: 16 residues. V gave up 0 bases and J gave up 0 bases, with 14 bases separating them. CDR1 and CDR2 (germline): DFQATT, SNEGSKA (reference sequence). The CDR3 coding sequence is TGCAGTGCTAGAGATCCGGCTAGCGAGTACCAAGAGACCCAGTACTTC. Translation: CSARDPASEYQETQYF.

The rearrangement joins TRBV29-1 to TRBJ1-2; D remains unclear. V was trimmed by 5 bases and J by 6 bases, leaving 10 bases between them. CDR3 length: 11 amino acids. From germline, CDR1 is SQVTM and CDR2 ANQGSEA. The DNA for the CDR3 is TGCAGCGTTCGAACCGACGATGGCTACACCTTC. It translates to CSVRTDDGYTF.

The chain employs TRBV20-1 and TRBJ2-3; 11 nucleotides agree with TRBD2. The V segment lost 4 bases and the J segment 0 bases; nucleotides outside the gene matches: 9. From germline, CDR1 is DFQATT and CDR2 SNEGSKA (reference sequence). CDR3 length equals 17 residues. CDR3 region: CSAKLIAGGASTDTQYF. DNA for the CDR3: TGCAGTGCTAAGCTGATAGCGGGAGGGGCTAGCACAGATACGCAGTATTTT.

A few counts support this clonotype. The rearrangement uses TRBV25-1 and TRBJ2-3; possible D gene TRBD1, 5 bases. The CDR3 is 14 residues long. Germline assignment: CDR1 MGHDK and CDR2 SYGVNS. The ends were cut back, 4 bases at V and 6 bases at J, with 14 bases in the middle. The CDR3 loop is CASSGQHHADTQYF. Here the CDR3 DNA reads TGTGCCAGCAGTGGACAGCATCACGCTGATACGCAGTATTTT.

This clonotype has a count of ten or more. V usage is TRBV20-1 and J usage is TRBJ1-1; TRBD1 is a possible D gene (5 bases). Trimming cost V 3 bases and J 2 bases, with 13 bases left between them. The CDR3 covers 14 residues. CDR1 is DFQATT, CDR2 SNEGSKA, per germline (reference sequence). Here the CDR3 DNA reads TGCAGTGCTAGGGAAGGGACGGTCAACACTGAAGCTTTCTTT. Residues: CSAREGTVNTEAFF.

This chain joins TRBV12-3 or TRBV12-4 and TRBJ2-3, with TRBD2 as a possible D gene (7 bases). This CDR3 comprises 16 residues. V lost 6 bases, J lost 3 bases, and 19 bases lay in between. CDR3 nucleotide sequence: TGTGCCAGCAGAGCCTCAGGGGAGGGGATAACAGATACGCAGTATTTT. This translates into CASRASGEGITDTQYF.

This clonotype showed up just a few times. V gene TRBV15 combines with J gene TRBJ2-5; the D gene is possibly TRBD1 (5 bases). This CDR3 is 14 amino acids long. Germline values: CDR1 LNHNV, CDR2 YYDKDF (reference sequence). Trimming took off 0 bases at V and 3 bases at J, with 8 bases between the two ends. CDR3 DNA sequence: TGTGCCACCAGCAGAGAACAAGGGGAAGAGACCCAGTACTTC. This gives the protein CATSREQGEETQYF.

This clonotype was detected ten times or more. The V gene is TRBV6-2 or TRBV6-3, the J gene TRBJ1-1, with unresolved D. Per germline, CDR1 MNHEY and CDR2 SVGEGT. The CDR3 is made up of 14 amino acids. V was shortened by 8 bases and J by 2 bases, with 15 bases between the two germline ends. In DNA form, the CDR3 reads TGTGCCAGCGGATCCCAACGTCCTAACACTGAAGCTTTCTTT. Its translation is CASGSQRPNTEAFF.

This clonotype turned up a few times. This chain uses TRBV9 with TRBJ1-5, with 7 bases fitting TRBD1. Germline loops: CDR1 SGDLS, CDR2 YYNGEE. There are 16 residues in the CDR3. Unmatched junction bases numbered 15, after V lost 3 bases and J lost 9 bases. The DNA of the CDR3 is TGTGCCAGCAGCGCTGACGGGACAGTCCAAAAGTGGCCCCAGCATTTT. Translated, it gives CASSADGTVQKWPQHF.

This chain connects TRBV3-1 to TRBJ1-1; the D gene is possibly TRBD1 (5 bases). The CDR3 sequence is 16 residues long. V lost 4 bases and J 3 bases, leaving 18 bases between the germline ends. CDR1 and CDR2 from the germline V gene are LGHDT and YNNKEL (reference sequence). As DNA, the CDR3 is TGTGCCAGCAGCCTAGCTAGGCGGGGGTCCCACACTGAAGCTTTCTTT. It yields the protein CASSLARRGSHTEAFF.

This clonotype was counted between two and nine times. J is TRBJ1-1 and V is TRBV7-2; D is perhaps TRBD1 (6 bases). Germline CDR1 SGHTA, CDR2 FQGNSA. V shed 1 base and J shed 1 base, with 13 bases lying between them. The CDR3 contains 16 residues. The CDR3 is CASSLGLGGGNTEAFF. The CDR3 bases are TGTGCCAGCAGCTTAGGACTCGGGGGCGGGAACACTGAAGCTTTCTTT.